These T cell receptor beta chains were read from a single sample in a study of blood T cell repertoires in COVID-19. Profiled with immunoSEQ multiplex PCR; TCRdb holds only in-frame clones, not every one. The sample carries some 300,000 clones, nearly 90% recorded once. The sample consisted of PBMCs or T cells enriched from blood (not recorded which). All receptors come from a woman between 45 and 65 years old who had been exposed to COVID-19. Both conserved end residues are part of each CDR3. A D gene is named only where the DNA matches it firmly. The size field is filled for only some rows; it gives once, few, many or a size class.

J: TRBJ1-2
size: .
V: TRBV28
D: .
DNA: TGTGCCAGCAGTAGGCAGGGCTATGGCTACACCTTC
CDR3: CASSRQGYGYTF

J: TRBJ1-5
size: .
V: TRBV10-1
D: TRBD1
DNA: TGCGCCAGCAGTGAAAGGGCGGGGACAGAGCATAGCAATCAGCCCCAGCATTTT
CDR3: CASSERAGTEHSNQPQHF

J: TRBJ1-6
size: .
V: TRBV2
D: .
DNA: TGTGCCAGCAGTGAATGGGGGGGTTCACCCCTCCACTTT
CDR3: CASSEWGGSPLHF

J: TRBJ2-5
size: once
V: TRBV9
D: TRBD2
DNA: TGTGCCAGCAGCGTAGGGGCTAGCGGGGGTGCGGAGACCCAGTACTTC
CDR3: CASSVGASGGAETQYF

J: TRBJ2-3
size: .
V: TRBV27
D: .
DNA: TGTGCCAGCAGACTCCGGCTGACTAGCACAGATACGCAGTATTTT
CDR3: CASRLRLTSTDTQYF

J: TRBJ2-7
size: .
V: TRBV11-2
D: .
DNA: TGTGCCAGCAGCTTATTTAATGTTGGCCCCTACGAGCAGTACTTC
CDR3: CASSLFNVGPYEQYF

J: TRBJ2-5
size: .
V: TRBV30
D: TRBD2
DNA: TGTGCCTGGAGCACACTAGCGGAAGAGACCCAGTACTTC
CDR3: CAWSTLAEETQYF

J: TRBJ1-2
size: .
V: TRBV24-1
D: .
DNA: TGTGCCACCAGTGGGGTAGGGGATTCCTATGGCTACACCTTC
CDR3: CATSGVGDSYGYTF

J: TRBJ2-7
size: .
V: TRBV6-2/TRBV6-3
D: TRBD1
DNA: TGTGCCAGCAGCCCCGACAGGGTCGTCTACGAGCAGTACTTC
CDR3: CASSPDRVVYEQYF

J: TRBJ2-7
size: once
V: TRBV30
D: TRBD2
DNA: TGTGCCTGGAGAGCCTGGGGGAGGGGCTACGAGCAGTACTTC
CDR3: CAWRAWGRGYEQYF

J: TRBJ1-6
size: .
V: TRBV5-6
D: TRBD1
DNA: TGTGCCAGCAGCTTATGGACAGGGGCTAAATCACCCCTCCACTTT
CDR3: CASSLWTGAKSPLHF

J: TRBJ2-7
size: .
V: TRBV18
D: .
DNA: TGTGCCAGCTCACCACTGAACGGGTCCCCCGCGGCCTTC
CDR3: CASSPLNGSPAAF

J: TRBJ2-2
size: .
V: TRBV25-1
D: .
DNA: TGTGCCAGCAGTGAATATGGCCGCAGCACCGGGGAGCTGTTTTTT
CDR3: CASSEYGRSTGELFF

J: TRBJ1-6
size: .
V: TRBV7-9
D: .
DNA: TGTGCCAGCAGCTCCACCGGACAGCTTTCACCCCTCCACTTT
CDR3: CASSSTGQLSPLHF

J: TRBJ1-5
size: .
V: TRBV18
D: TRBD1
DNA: TGTGCCAGCTCACCGAGCGCAGGGGGAAGCAATCAGCCCCAGCATTTT
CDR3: CASSPSAGGSNQPQHF

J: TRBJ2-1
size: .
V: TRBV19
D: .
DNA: TGTGCCAGTAGTCTGAAGGGCGGGGTATTCAATGAGCAGTTCTTC
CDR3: CASSLKGGVFNEQFF

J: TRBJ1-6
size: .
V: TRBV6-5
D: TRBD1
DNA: TGTGCCACTCTAGGGGACAGTGGTAATTCACCCCTCCACTTT
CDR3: CATLGDSGNSPLHF

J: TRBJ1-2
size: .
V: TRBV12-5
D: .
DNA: TGTGCTAGTGGTTTGAGCGGGGACCATGGCTACACCTTC
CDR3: CASGLSGDHGYTF

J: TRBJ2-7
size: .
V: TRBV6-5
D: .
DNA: TGTGCCAGCAGCTTAGACAGAGTCATCTCCTACGAGCAGTACTTC
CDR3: CASSLDRVISYEQYF

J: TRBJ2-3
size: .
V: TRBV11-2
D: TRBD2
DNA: TGTGCCAGCAGCCCCCTTGTGGGGGGGTTCACAGATACGCAGTATTTT
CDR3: CASSPLVGGFTDTQYF